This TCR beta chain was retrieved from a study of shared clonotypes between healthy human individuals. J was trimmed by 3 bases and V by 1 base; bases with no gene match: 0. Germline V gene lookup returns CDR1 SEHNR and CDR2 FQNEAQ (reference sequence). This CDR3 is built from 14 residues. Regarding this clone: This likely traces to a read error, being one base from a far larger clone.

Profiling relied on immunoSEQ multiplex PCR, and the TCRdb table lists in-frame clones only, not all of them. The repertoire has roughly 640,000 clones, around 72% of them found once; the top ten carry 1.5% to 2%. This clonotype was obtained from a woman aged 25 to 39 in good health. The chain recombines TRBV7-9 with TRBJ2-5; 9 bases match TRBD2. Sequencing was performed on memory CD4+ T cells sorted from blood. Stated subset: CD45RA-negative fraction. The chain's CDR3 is CASSLGLAEETQYF. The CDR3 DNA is TGTGCCAGCAGCTTAGGACTAGCGGAAGAGACCCAGTACTTC.